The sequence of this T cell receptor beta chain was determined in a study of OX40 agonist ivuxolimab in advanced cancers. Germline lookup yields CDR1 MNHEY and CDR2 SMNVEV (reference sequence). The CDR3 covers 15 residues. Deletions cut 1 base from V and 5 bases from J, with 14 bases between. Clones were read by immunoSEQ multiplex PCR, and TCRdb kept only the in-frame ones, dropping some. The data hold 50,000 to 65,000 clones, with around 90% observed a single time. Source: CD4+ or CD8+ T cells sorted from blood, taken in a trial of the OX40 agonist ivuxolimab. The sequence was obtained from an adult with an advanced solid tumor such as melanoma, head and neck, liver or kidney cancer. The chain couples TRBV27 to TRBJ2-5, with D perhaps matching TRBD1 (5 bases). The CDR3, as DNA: TGTGCCAGCAGTTTATATGGGGCGGACGGGGAGACCCAGTACTTC. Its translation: CASSLYGADGETQYF.